One sample yielded the 14 T cell receptor beta chains listed below, sequenced in a study of PD-1 blockade in classical Hodgkin lymphoma. Data came from immunoSEQ multiplex PCR; TCRdb stores just in-frame clones and leaves some out. In the table there are tens of thousands of clones, roughly nine tenths of which are singletons. Brentuximab vedotin exposure varied, and every patient relapsed after autologous stem cell transplantation. Sequenced material: peripheral blood mononuclear cells (PBMCs), taken before the second cycle of nivolumab. These receptors all come from a human donor with classical Hodgkin lymphoma.

This clone was observed a single time. V gene TRBV11-3 combines with J gene TRBJ2-3; 9 bases are shared with TRBD2. Germline lookup yields CDR1 SGHNT and CDR2 YENEEA. CDR3 length: 16 residues. The J segment lost 5 bases and the V segment lost 9 bases, leaving 15 bases of the junction unmatched. CDR3 sequence reads: CARGGAGGPWEDTQYF. The CDR3, as DNA: TGTGCCAGAGGTGGCGCGGGGGGGCCGTGGGAAGATACGCAGTATTTT.

This rearrangement joins TRBV25-1 to TRBJ2-7; D possibly matches TRBD1 or TRBD2 (5 bases each). Trimming cost V 6 bases and J 2 bases, with 14 bases left between them. The CDR3 runs 14 residues. Germline CDR1 and CDR2: MGHDK and SYGVNS. The CDR3 DNA follows: TGTGCCAGCAGCCGTTGGGACGGACCCTACGAGCAGTACTTC. Protein product: CASSRWDGPYEQYF.

This clone has a single count. The chain links TRBV27 to TRBJ2-7, with TRBD1 identical over 7 bases. The V and J ends lost 5 bases and 1 base, in that order; junction bases with no gene match: 14. The CDR3 totals 17 residues. Germline CDR1 is MNHEY and CDR2 is SMNVEV (reference sequence). The CDR3 bases are TGTGCCAGCAGTGACCGGCCCCAGGGGGATTGGTCCTACGAGCAGTACTTC. It codes for CASSDRPQGDWSYEQYF.

The rearrangement uses TRBV7-3 and TRBJ2-1, with 12 nucleotides matching TRBD2. CDR1 is SGHTA and CDR2 is FQGTGA in the germline V gene. Losses at the gene ends were 5 bases for V and 4 bases for J; bases not matched to a gene: 3. The CDR3 length is 15 residues. The CDR3 is CASSKTSGRYNEQFF. DNA for the CDR3: TGTGCCAGCAGCAAGACTAGCGGGAGATACAATGAGCAGTTCTTC.

The rearrangement links TRBV7-2 to TRBJ2-6; D gene uncertain. The V end was cut by 5 bases, the J end by 0 bases, with 17 bases between. In germline, CDR1 is SGHTA, CDR2 FQGNSA. CDR3 length equals 18 residues. CDR3 region: CASSRKDRVSSGANVLTF. The CDR3 DNA follows: TGTGCCAGCAGCCGAAAGGACCGGGTGAGCTCTGGGGCCAACGTCCTGACTTTC.

J is TRBJ1-2 and V is TRBV6-1, with D possibly being TRBD1 (5 bases). Germline assignment: CDR1 MNHNS and CDR2 SASEGT. V lost 3 bases and J lost 0, with 11 bases in between. The CDR3 length is 15 residues. The DNA of the CDR3 is TGTGCCAGCAGTGAGGACGGGGCAGCTAACTATGGCTACACCTTC. Translation: CASSEDGAANYGYTF.

The J gene is TRBJ1-4, the V gene TRBV2; D gene unclear. Germline CDR1 and CDR2: SNHLY and FYNNEI. Deletions cut 9 bases from V and 8 bases from J, with 13 bases between. This CDR3 comprises 12 residues. The CDR3 bases are TGTGCCAGTCTGGGCCTGGGAGAAAAACTGTTTTTT. Its translation: CASLGLGEKLFF.

The V and J genes are TRBV5-6 and TRBJ1-1, with unresolved D. Germline lookup yields CDR1 SGHDT and CDR2 YYEEEE. Trimming stripped 4 bases from V and 1 base from J, with 11 bases between. This CDR3 contains 14 residues. This CDR3 is CASSPSNWNTEAFF. The CDR3 region has the DNA TGTGCCAGCAGCCCCTCTAATTGGAACACTGAAGCTTTCTTT.

The V and J genes are TRBV19 and TRBJ1-2, with D possibly TRBD1 on 6 matching bases. Germline V lookup: CDR1 LNHDA, CDR2 SQIVND (reference sequence). The V gene lost 3 bases and the J gene lost 2 bases, with 10 bases spanning the gap. This CDR3 is 14 amino acids long. The CDR3 DNA reads TGTGCCAGTAGTATGCGGACAGCCAACTATGGCTACACCTTC. It translates to CASSMRTANYGYTF.

The genes are TRBV2 and TRBJ1-6; 8 positions match TRBD1. CDR1 is SNHLY and CDR2 is FYNNEI in the germline V gene. V trimming: 7 bases; J trimming: 1 base; junction bases outside the gene matches: 18. There are 20 residues in the CDR3. The CDR3 bases are TGTGCCAGCAACGACCCAGGGGGCGCCTCGTTTTCTTCCTATAATTCACCCCTCCACTTT. Protein: CASNDPGGASFSSYNSPLHF.

This chain links TRBV4-1 with TRBJ1-3; 7 bases map to TRBD1. From germline, CDR1 is MGHRA and CDR2 YSYEKL. The junction had 8 bases not matched to a gene; V was cut back by 5 bases and J by 4 bases. This CDR3 contains 15 residues. The CDR3 loop reads CASSGEGARGNTIYF. The CDR3 DNA follows: TGCGCCAGCAGCGGCGAGGGGGCGCGCGGAAACACCATATATTTT.

This clone was detected only once. The V call is TRBV6-5, the J call TRBJ2-1, with 7 nucleotides matching TRBD2. J lost 5 bases, V lost 5 bases, and 6 bases had no gene match. The CDR3 runs 14 residues. Germline CDR1 is MNHEY and CDR2 is SVGAGI. The CDR3: CASSRPGTNNEQFF. The CDR3 region has the DNA TGTGCCAGCAGTCGTCCGGGGACTAACAATGAGCAGTTCTTC.

The chain uses TRBV28 and TRBJ2-6; D assignment may be TRBD1 or TRBD2 (5 bases each). Trimming took off 1 base at V and 4 bases at J, with 8 bases between the two ends. Germline V gene data show CDR1 as MDHEN and CDR2 as SYDVKM. The CDR3 sequence is 15 residues long. Here the CDR3 reads CASSLSGTGANVLTF. The CDR3 DNA sequence: TGTGCCAGCAGTTTATCAGGGACCGGGGCCAACGTCCTGACTTTC.

The V call is TRBV5-6, the J call TRBJ2-5; D tentatively reads TRBD1 or TRBD2 (6 bases each). The CDR3 has 16 amino acids. Germline CDR1 SGHDT, CDR2 YYEEEE. The V end lost 1 base, the J end lost 3 bases, and 16 bases lay between the germline ends. In DNA, the CDR3 is TGTGCCAGCAGCTTGTGGGGGGCCCGCGAAAAAGAGACCCAGTACTTC. It translates to CASSLWGAREKETQYF.